One sample yielded the 20 T cell receptor beta chains listed below, sequenced in a study of shared clonotypes between healthy human individuals. The table came from immunoSEQ multiplex PCR; TCRdb's copy has only in-frame clones and leaves some out. The sample includes 2 million to 2.5 million clones, roughly 93% of them seen just once. Sequenced input: naive CD4+ T cells from PBMCs. The sample's subset: CD45RA+ positively selected. The receptor set was obtained from a man aged 18 to 30 in good health. Some clones in this sample may be carry-over from other donors' samples.

The rearrangement joins TRBV28 to TRBJ2-3, with 7 bases aligning to TRBD2. The V gene end was trimmed by 3 bases and the J gene end by 5 bases; junction bases not matched to a gene: 5. The CDR3 consists of 14 residues. CDR1 is MDHEN and CDR2 is SYDVKM in the germline V gene. The CDR3 region is CASSFAGARDTQYF. The CDR3 DNA reads as TGTGCCAGCAGTTTTGCGGGAGCCAGAGATACGCAGTATTTT.

The chain has TRBV6-5 and TRBJ2-7, with 9 bases matching TRBD2. Trimming cost V 0 bases and J 10 bases; bases outside gene matches: 10. This CDR3 comprises 15 residues. The germline gives CDR1 MNHEY, CDR2 SVGAGI. The CDR3 coding sequence is TGTGCCAGCAGTTACTCTAGAACTAGCGGGCTCCCTCAGTACTTC. As protein: CASSYSRTSGLPQYF.

This chain uses TRBV5-6 with TRBJ2-1, with D perhaps TRBD1 (5 bases). Trimming left V 1 base short and J 9 bases short, with 14 bases between. The CDR3 consists of 14 residues. CDR1 SGHDT and CDR2 YYEEEE come from the germline V gene. CDR3 nucleotide sequence: TGTGCCAGCAGCTTGAACGCAGGGTCGAGTGAGCAGTTCTTC. As protein: CASSLNAGSSEQFF.

The CDR3 sequence is CASTSFGQPYGYTF. The CDR3 region has the DNA TGTGCCAGTACCTCCTTTGGGCAGCCCTATGGCTACACCTTC. The gene calls are TRBV19 and TRBJ1-2, with D uncertain. This CDR3 contains 14 residues. Germline V gene sequence: CDR1 LNHDA, CDR2 SQIVND (reference sequence). V shed 7 bases and J shed 4 bases, with 16 bases lying between them.

V gene TRBV11-2 combines with J gene TRBJ2-4, with 7 bases lining up with TRBD1. From germline, CDR1 is SGHAT and CDR2 FQNNGV. V was pared by 2 bases and J by 12 bases, with 10 bases of the junction left unmatched. The CDR3 loop spans 14 amino acids. The CDR3 DNA is TGTGCCAGCAGCTTACGAGAGACAGGGAGAGCTCAGTACTTC. This translates into CASSLRETGRAQYF.

This chain links TRBV6-4 with TRBJ1-3; 7 bases align to TRBD1. Germline CDR1 reads MRHNA; CDR2 reads SNTAGT. Trimming cost V 6 bases and J 0 bases; bases outside gene matches: 2. This CDR3 contains 14 residues. Here the CDR3 reads CASSGQDSGNTIYF. CDR3 DNA sequence: TGTGCCAGCAGCGGACAGGACTCTGGAAACACCATATATTTT.

The chain uses TRBV11-2 and TRBJ2-2; D may be TRBD1 or TRBD2 (5 bases each). Trimming cost V 5 bases and J 4 bases, with 20 bases left between them. This CDR3 contains 17 residues. The germline CDR1 and CDR2 sequences are SGHAT and FQNNGV. The CDR3 DNA is TGTGCCAGCAGCCGACTCTTCGGGCCCGGGGCCACCGGGGAGCTGTTTTTT. Amino acid sequence: CASSRLFGPGATGELFF.

The V and J genes are TRBV5-1 and TRBJ1-1; 7 nucleotides match TRBD1. The V segment lost 0 bases and the J segment 7 bases; nucleotides outside the gene matches: 6. Per the germline V gene, CDR1 is SGHRS and CDR2 is YFSETQ. The CDR3 runs 14 residues. The CDR3: CASSLATGSGEAFF. CDR3 bases: TGCGCCAGCAGCTTGGCGACAGGGTCAGGTGAAGCTTTCTTT.

V gene TRBV15 combines with J gene TRBJ2-2, with a tentative D call TRBD2 (5 bases). The CDR3 length is 15 residues. Germline V gene lookup returns CDR1 LNHNV and CDR2 YYDKDF (reference sequence). The V gene lost 0 bases and the J gene lost 3 bases, with 8 bases spanning the gap. CDR3 in DNA: TGTGCCACCAGCAGAGATGTGGGAGACACCGGGGAGCTGTTTTTT. The encoded protein is CATSRDVGDTGELFF.

The chain joins TRBV27 to TRBJ2-7, with D perhaps TRBD1 or TRBD2 (5 bases each). Trimming left V 4 bases short and J 0 bases short, with 10 bases between. CDR1 and CDR2 from the germline V gene are MNHEY and SMNVEV (reference sequence). CDR3 length: 14 residues. CDR3 sequence reads: CASSYRRFSYEQYF. The CDR3 DNA is TGTGCCAGCAGTTACAGGAGGTTCTCCTACGAGCAGTACTTC.

The V gene is TRBV7-6, the J gene TRBJ2-3; D tentatively reads TRBD1 or TRBD2 (6 bases each). CDR1 is SGHVS and CDR2 is FNYEAQ in the germline V gene. This CDR3 region has 16 residues. Trimming took off 2 bases at V and 3 bases at J, with 15 bases between the two ends. The CDR3 region is CASSLRRAGATDTQYF. The CDR3, as DNA: TGTGCCAGCAGCTTAAGGAGGGCAGGGGCAACAGATACGCAGTATTTT.

The chain recombines TRBV5-4 with TRBJ2-2; the D is unclear. V dropped 0 bases and J dropped 3 bases, with 9 bases sitting between them. The CDR3 is made up of 15 amino acids. CDR1 and CDR2 (germline): SGHNT, YYREEE (reference sequence). The chain's CDR3 is CASSLGVSYTGELFF. The CDR3, as DNA: TGTGCCAGCAGCTTGGGGGTATCGTACACCGGGGAGCTGTTTTTT.

This chain uses TRBV28 with TRBJ2-1; tentatively, D is TRBD1 or TRBD2 (5 bases each). CDR1 is MDHEN, CDR2 SYDVKM, per germline. The CDR3 has 15 amino acids. V lost 5 bases to trimming and J lost 5 bases, with 16 bases between them. As DNA, the CDR3 is TGTGCCAGCAGTGCCTTAGGGGAGTTCAACAATGAGCAGTTCTTC. Protein: CASSALGEFNNEQFF.

The chain combines TRBV19 with TRBJ2-7; 7 bases align to TRBD1. Germline-derived CDR1 and CDR2 are LNHDA and SQIVND (reference sequence). The CDR3 has 14 residues. V trimming: 7 bases; J trimming: 1 base; junction bases outside the gene matches: 7. DNA of the CDR3: TGTGCCAGTAAGGGAACAGGGGAATCCTACGAGCAGTACTTC. Its protein product is CASKGTGESYEQYF.

This clone was counted once. The chain recombines TRBV18 with TRBJ1-1; D call uncertain. Germline V gene data show CDR1 as KGHSH and CDR2 as LQKENI. Trimming shortened V by 2 bases and J by 6 bases, and 1 base separated the two germline ends. CDR3 size: 10 residues. CDR3 sequence (DNA): TGTGCCAGCTCACCATCTGAAGCTTTCTTT. It translates to CASSPSEAFF.

This clone appeared a single time. V and J are TRBV6-1 and TRBJ2-1, with TRBD2 matching 13 bases. Per germline, CDR1 MNHNS and CDR2 SASEGT. J gave up 10 bases and V 4 bases, and 4 bases lay outside the gene matches. The length of the CDR3 is 14 residues. For the CDR3, the DNA is TGTGCCAGCAGTGTTGGGGGACTAGCGGGGGAGCAGTTCTTC. It encodes CASSVGGLAGEQFF.

The genes are TRBV27 and TRBJ1-5; 8 nucleotides agree with TRBD1. CDR3 size: 14 residues. V lost 6 bases to trimming and J lost 2 bases; unmatched junction nucleotides: 3. CDR1 and CDR2 from the germline V gene are MNHEY and SMNVEV (reference sequence). The DNA of the CDR3 is TGTGCCAGCAGGCCGACAGGGGGCAATCAGCCCCAGCATTTT. Translated: CASRPTGGNQPQHF.

The chain is built from TRBV6-1 and TRBJ1-2, with D unresolved. From germline, CDR1 is MNHNS and CDR2 SASEGT. The CDR3 runs to 13 residues. V was pared by 2 bases and J by 4 bases, with 8 bases between. Here the CDR3 reads CASSESGPYGYTF. The CDR3 DNA follows: TGTGCCAGCAGTGAATCGGGCCCCTATGGCTACACCTTC.

Comments on this clone: Other DNA sequences of this sample code for an identical CDR3. The chain joins TRBV4-3 to TRBJ1-2; the D is unclear. The germline V and J ends were trimmed by 0 bases and 8 bases, with 10 bases remaining between them. The CDR3 totals 13 residues. Germline assignment: CDR1 LGHNA and CDR2 YSLEER. The CDR3 bases are TGCGCCAGCAGCCAAGATCTTTCGGGGGGCTACACCTTC. This encodes CASSQDLSGGYTF.

The chain links TRBV2 to TRBJ2-1; TRBD2 matches 12 bases. The CDR3 consists of 18 residues. Germline loops: CDR1 SNHLY, CDR2 FYNNEI. V gave up 7 bases and J gave up 6 bases; unmatched junction bases: 16. In DNA, the CDR3 is TGTGCCAGCATGGGGCTAGCGGGAGGGATACAAGGGGTCAATGAGCAGTTCTTC. It specifies CASMGLAGGIQGVNEQFF.